These 17 T cell receptor beta chains were sequenced from one sample in a study of blood T cell repertoires in COVID-19. The repertoire was sequenced with immunoSEQ multiplex PCR; TCRdb's copy has only in-frame clones and lacks some. The data contain approximately 140,000 clones, roughly 84% of them singletons. Sequenced input: peripheral blood. Source of these receptors: a man aged 55 to 69 with acute or convalescent COVID-19.

J is TRBJ2-7 and V is TRBV5-1; D perhaps matches TRBD1 (6 bases). The V end was cut by 3 bases, the J end by 3 bases, with 16 bases between. Germline loops: CDR1 SGHRS, CDR2 YFSETQ. There are 15 residues in the CDR3. CDR3: CASSSLQGSDYEQYF. The DNA of the CDR3 is TGCGCCAGCAGCTCTTTACAGGGTTCCGACTACGAGCAGTACTTC.

The chain couples TRBV3-1 (or the pseudogene TRBV3-2) to TRBJ1-5; D gene unclear. CDR3 length: 15 residues. The V and J ends lost 1 base and 0 bases respectively, with 7 bases between them. Germline CDR1 reads LGHDT; CDR2 reads YNNKEL (reference sequence). DNA of the CDR3: TGTGCCAGCAGCCAAGGGCCTGCTAGCAATCAGCCCCAGCATTTT. The encoded protein is CASSQGPASNQPQHF.

J is TRBJ1-2 and V is TRBV27; 7 nucleotides align to TRBD1. V dropped 2 bases and J dropped 1; count of bases not matched to a gene: 7. The CDR3 loop spans 16 amino acids. Germline V gives CDR1 MNHEY, CDR2 SMNVEV (reference sequence). The CDR3: CASSLVGGPLNYGYTF. CDR3 bases: TGTGCCAGCAGTTTAGTAGGGGGCCCCCTTAACTATGGCTACACCTTC.

This clone was seen a few times. The CDR3 nucleotides read TGTGCCAGCAGCCGTAGGGACACACGGTGGTACGAGCAGTACTTC. Protein sequence: CASSRRDTRWYEQYF. This chain joins TRBV5-6 and TRBJ2-7; D perhaps matches TRBD1 (6 bases). The germline CDR1 and CDR2 sequences are SGHDT and YYEEEE. The CDR3 totals 15 residues. V was cut by 4 bases and J by 4 bases, with 18 bases left in between. The full variable domain, its missing parts supplied by reference TRBV5-6 and TRBJ2-7, is DAGVTQSPTHLIKTRGQQVTLRCSPKSGHDTVSWYQQALGQGPQFIFQYYEEEERQRGNFPDRFSGHQFPNYSSELNVNALLLGDSALYLCASSRRDTRWYEQYFGPGTRLTVT.

CDR3 residues: CASSLGAGGSYEQYF. Written as DNA, the CDR3 is TGCGCCAGCAGCTTGGGGGCAGGGGGCTCCTACGAGCAGTACTTC. This chain connects TRBV5-1 to TRBJ2-7; 7 bases match TRBD1. J lost 0 bases, V lost 0 bases, and 3 bases had no gene match. Per germline, CDR1 SGHRS and CDR2 YFSETQ. The CDR3 is 15 amino acids.

The chain employs TRBV21-1 and TRBJ1-5. TRBV21-1 is tagged as a pseudogene. The CDR3 has 17 amino acids. DNA of the CDR3: TGTGCCAGCAGCAATGCCCTCGGGGGGCGTAGCAATCAGCCCCAGCATTTT. Amino acids: CASSNALGGRSNQPQHF.

The chain uses TRBV9 and TRBJ1-5; TRBD1 aligns across 8 bases. The junction had 3 bases not matched to a gene; V was cut back by 1 base and J by 0 bases. Per the germline V gene, CDR1 is SGDLS and CDR2 is YYNGEE. The CDR3 is 16 amino acids. CDR3 residues: CASSVWGQASNQPQHF. The CDR3 DNA reads as TGTGCCAGCAGCGTATGGGGACAGGCTAGCAATCAGCCCCAGCATTTT. Based on the CDR3 plus reference TRBV9 and TRBJ1-5, the full variable domain is DSGVTQTPKHLITATGQRVTLRCSPRSGDLSVYWYQQSLDQGLQFLIQYYNGEERAKGNILERFSAQQFPDLHSELNLSSLELGDSALYFCASSVWGQASNQPQHFGDGTRLSIL.

V usage is TRBV15 and J usage is TRBJ1-6, with 7 bases that match TRBD1. The CDR3 runs 14 residues. The germline CDR1 and CDR2 sequences are LNHNV and YYDKDF (reference sequence). V lost 3 bases and J lost 7; bases outside the gene matches: 3. The CDR3 sequence is CATSSGQANSPLHF. The CDR3 nucleotides are TGTGCCACCAGCAGCGGACAGGCAAATTCACCCCTCCACTTT. The complete variable domain, with remaining parts taken from reference TRBV15 and TRBJ1-6, reads DAMVIQNPRYQVTQFGKPVTLSCSQTLNHNVMYWYQQKSSQAPKLLFHYYDKDFNNEADTPDNFQSRRPNTSFCFLDIRSPGLGDTAMYLCATSSGQANSPLHFGNGTRLTVT.

The rearrangement uses TRBV5-5 and TRBJ2-5, with a possible D match to TRBD1 (5 bases). The germline V gene has CDR1 SGHKS and CDR2 YYEKEE (reference sequence). Trimming took off 1 base at V and 5 bases at J, with 12 bases between the two ends. The CDR3 spans 14 residues. The CDR3 nucleotides read TGTGCCAGCAGCTTGTCTTCAGGGCGGGAGACCCAGTACTTC. This gives the protein CASSLSSGRETQYF.

The rearrangement joins TRBV4-2 to TRBJ2-2, with D possibly TRBD1 on 6 matching bases. The germline V and J ends were trimmed by 0 bases and 6 bases, with 17 bases remaining between them. The CDR3 runs 17 residues. Germline V gene data show CDR1 as LGHNA and CDR2 as YNFKEQ. The CDR3 spells CASSQDLRPKGAGELFF. The CDR3 DNA reads as TGTGCCAGCAGCCAAGATCTGAGACCGAAGGGGGCCGGGGAGCTGTTTTTT.

The sample holds one count of this clone. The chain has TRBV18 and TRBJ1-2, with D possibly matching TRBD1 (6 bases). Deletions cut 3 bases from V and 0 bases from J, with 17 bases between. There are 17 residues in the CDR3. Germline lookup yields CDR1 KGHSH and CDR2 LQKENI. The CDR3 DNA reads as TGTGCCAGCTCACCTATTTCAGGGGCCAGGCCTAACTATGGCTACACCTTC. Protein: CASSPISGARPNYGYTF.

The table lists this clone with a few counts. The chain combines TRBV7-9 with TRBJ1-1; D unclear. Germline CDR1 is SEHNR and CDR2 is FQNEAQ (reference sequence). The ends were cut back, 1 base at V and 4 bases at J, with 7 bases in the middle. This CDR3 is built from 13 residues. Written as DNA, the CDR3 is TGTGCCAGCAGCTTAGGAGAACGCACTGAAGCTTTCTTT. It translates to CASSLGERTEAFF.

This clone was detected only a few times. The CDR3 is CSVVGLAGQETQYF. The CDR3 coding sequence is TGCAGCGTTGTGGGACTAGCGGGCCAAGAGACCCAGTACTTC. The chain has TRBV29-1 and TRBJ2-5, with 12 positions matching TRBD2. Germline CDR1 is SQVTM and CDR2 is ANQGSEA. This CDR3 contains 14 residues. Trimming at V came to 4 bases and at J to 1 base, leaving 1 base not matched to a gene.

This chain joins TRBV9 and TRBJ2-4, with TRBD1 matching over 9 bases. V dropped 4 bases and J dropped 4; count of bases not matched to a gene: 12. Germline loops: CDR1 SGDLS, CDR2 YYNGEE. The CDR3 is made up of 17 amino acids. The CDR3: CASSSVGLGQGKNIQYF. CDR3 in DNA: TGTGCCAGCAGCTCCGTAGGGCTCGGACAGGGGAAAAACATTCAGTACTTC.

The chain has TRBV2 and TRBJ2-5; D perhaps matches TRBD2 (7 bases). Trimming cost V 6 bases and J 5 bases, with 10 bases left between them. Germline CDR1 and CDR2: SNHLY and FYNNEI. The CDR3 is made up of 12 amino acids. CDR3 amino acids: CASRRGPETQYF. The CDR3 bases are TGTGCCAGCAGGCGGGGGCCCGAGACCCAGTACTTC.

The V call is TRBV6-2 or TRBV6-3, the J call TRBJ2-1; the D gene is possibly TRBD1 (5 bases). Trimming pared 4 bases from V and 5 bases from J, leaving 15 bases between. The CDR3 spans 15 residues. Germline loops: CDR1 MNHEY, CDR2 SVGEGT. The CDR3 loop is CASSWLGVPDNEQFF. CDR3 DNA: TGTGCCAGCAGTTGGTTAGGGGTCCCCGACAATGAGCAGTTCTTC.

The chain links TRBV19 to TRBJ2-3; 9 bases are shared with TRBD2. V shed 7 bases and J 0 bases; nucleotides not matched to a gene: 2. This CDR3 has 14 residues. From germline, CDR1 is LNHDA and CDR2 SQIVND (reference sequence). Here the CDR3 reads CASNLAGSTDTQYF. In DNA, the CDR3 is TGTGCCAGTAACCTAGCGGGGAGCACAGATACGCAGTATTTT.